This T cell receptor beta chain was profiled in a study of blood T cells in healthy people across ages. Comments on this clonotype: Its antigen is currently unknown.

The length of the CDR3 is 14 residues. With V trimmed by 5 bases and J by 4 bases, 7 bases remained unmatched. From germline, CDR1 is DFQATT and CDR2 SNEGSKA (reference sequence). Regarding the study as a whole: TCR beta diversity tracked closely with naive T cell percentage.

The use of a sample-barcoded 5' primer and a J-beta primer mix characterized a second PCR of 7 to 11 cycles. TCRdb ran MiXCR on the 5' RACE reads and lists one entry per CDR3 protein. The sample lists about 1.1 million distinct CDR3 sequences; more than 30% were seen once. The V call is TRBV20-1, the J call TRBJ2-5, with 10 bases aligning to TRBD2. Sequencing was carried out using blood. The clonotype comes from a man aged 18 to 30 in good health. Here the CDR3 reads CSAPPTSGAETQYF. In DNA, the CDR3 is TGCAGTGCTCCTCCTACTAGCGGGGCAGAGACCCAGTACTTC.